The clone carrying this T cell receptor (beta chain) was seen a few times. This sample stems from a study of low-dose radiotherapy and immunotherapy resistance in tumors. Study in general: Cohort 1 was given 0.5 Gy fractions every 2 weeks, 6.5 Gy in total. One day prior to radiation and immunotherapy, intravenous cyclophosphamide at 200 mg/m2 was given, repeated every two weeks.

Priming of first-strand cDNA relied on TRAV- and TRBV-specific primers (covering alpha and beta chains). The PCR that amplified TCRs ran for around 21 cycles, relying on a constant-region primer and a V-primer adapter. After the mRNA was isolated, it was amplified using in vitro transcription. TCRdb reprocessed the reads via MiXCR and lists one record per CDR3 protein. The sample consists of 95,000 to 100,000 distinct CDR3 sequences, about a fifth of them appearing once. Noted time point: after trial treatment. As to treatment: LDRT plus nivolumab, ipilimumab, low-dose cyclophosphamide and aspirin (RACIN trial). The study gave donors nivolumab, ipilimumab, aspirin, low-dose cyclophosphamide and low-dose radiotherapy. The CDR3 has 14 amino acids. V was cut by 6 bases and J by 6 bases, with 18 bases left in between. Germline V gene lookup returns CDR1 LGHDT and CDR2 YNNKEL (reference sequence).

Sequences were derived from PBMCs, sampled after low-dose radiotherapy plus immunotherapy. This rearrangement joins TRBV3-1 to TRBJ2-7; possibly TRBD1 for D (5 bases). This receptor was taken from a male donor with prostate cancer. The CDR3 protein is CASSLLSTGPEQYF. As DNA, the CDR3 is TGTGCCAGCAGTCTTCTTAGTACAGGTCCCGAGCAGTACTTC.